The 18 T cell receptor beta chains in this list originate from one sample, sequenced in a study of T cells in Graves' hyperthyroidism and ophthalmopathy. Authors of the study amplified TCR beta CDR3 regions from RNA transcripts. RT-PCR in the first round (using the HTBI primer set) targeted the TCR CDR3. TCRdb used MiXCR to reprocess the multiplex PCR reads, holding one entry per CDR3 protein. The sample has roughly 840,000 distinct CDR3 sequences, over 35% seen once. Material for sequencing was blood. Source of these receptors: a man aged 18 to 30 with Graves' hyperthyroidism.

This clonotype was seen more than once but under ten times. The chain recombines TRBV9 with TRBJ1-2, with D perhaps matching TRBD1 (6 bases). The germline CDR1 and CDR2 sequences are SGDLS and YYNGEE. The V end was cut by 0 bases, the J end by 7 bases, with 16 bases between. The CDR3 contains 15 residues. The CDR3 here is CASSVGEGVAGGYTF. CDR3 nucleotides: TGTGCCAGCAGCGTAGGGGAGGGGGTCGCTGGTGGCTACACCTTC. Supplemented by reference TRBV9 and TRBJ1-2, the full variable domain reads DSGVTQTPKHLITATGQRVTLRCSPRSGDLSVYWYQQSLDQGLQFLIQYYNGEERAKGNILERFSAQQFPDLHSELNLSSLELGDSALYFCASSVGEGVAGGYTFGSGTRLTVV.

This clonotype was found a few times. V usage is TRBV7-9 and J usage is TRBJ1-1; tentatively, D is TRBD1 (6 bases). The ends were cut back, 5 bases at V and 2 bases at J, with 15 bases in the middle. The CDR3 has 15 residues. Per the germline V gene, CDR1 is SEHNR and CDR2 is FQNEAQ (reference sequence). Here the CDR3 DNA reads TGTGCCAGCAGCCCCCAGGGGAGGGGAAACACTGAAGCTTTCTTT. Translated, it gives CASSPQGRGNTEAFF.

This rearrangement joins TRBV4-1 to TRBJ1-2; 7 bases are a match to TRBD1. The CDR3 length is 15 residues. Germline CDR1 MGHRA, CDR2 YSYEKL. V was clipped by 4 bases and J by 0 bases; unmatched bases: 5. This CDR3 reads CASSRGQIANYGYTF. In DNA form, the CDR3 reads TGCGCCAGCAGCCGGGGACAGATAGCTAACTATGGCTACACCTTC.

This clonotype was counted many times. The chain couples TRBV7-9 to TRBJ1-2; TRBD1 matches at 9 bases. Germline CDR1 is SEHNR and CDR2 is FQNEAQ (reference sequence). This CDR3 is 15 amino acids long. The trim removed 2 bases at V and 7 bases at J, leaving 8 bases unmatched. CDR3 in amino acids: CASSLPGQGVSGYTF. The CDR3 DNA follows: TGTGCCAGCAGCTTACCGGGACAGGGAGTGAGTGGCTACACCTTC.

The chain combines TRBV5-1 with TRBJ2-5, with D possibly being TRBD1 or TRBD2 (6 bases each). With 6 bases removed from V and 5 bases from J, the gap between germline ends came to 11 bases. Per germline, CDR1 SGHRS and CDR2 YFSETQ. This CDR3 contains 12 residues. The CDR3 spells CASTQGGETQYF. In DNA, the CDR3 is TGCGCCAGCACTCAAGGGGGGGAGACCCAGTACTTC.

Worth noting for this clonotype: A much larger clone sits a single nucleotide away, making a read error possible. The chain uses TRBV10-3 and TRBJ1-6; D might be TRBD1 (6 bases). The germline CDR1 and CDR2 sequences are ENHRY and SYGVKD. The CDR3 is 13 residues long. V lost 7 bases and J lost 10, with 14 bases in between. The CDR3 region is CAITTGRLSPLHF. Written as DNA, the CDR3 is TGTGCCATCACCACAGGGAGGCTCTCACCCCTCCACTTT.

The V call is TRBV24-1, the J call TRBJ1-5; D is uncertain. The germline V gene encodes CDR1 KGHDR and CDR2 SFDVKD. This CDR3 spans 11 amino acids. The germline V and J ends were trimmed by 0 bases and 11 bases, with 4 bases remaining between them. The CDR3 is CATSDLETQHF. In DNA form, the CDR3 reads TGTGCCACCAGTGATTTGGAGACCCAGCATTTT.

The CDR3 sequence: CATKSGQGQYF. The CDR3 coding sequence is TGTGCCACCAAATCGGGACAGGGTCAGTACTTC. The V gene is TRBV10-3, the J gene TRBJ2-5; TRBD1 matches at 9 bases. Trimming at V came to 10 bases and at J to 11 bases, leaving 8 bases not matched to a gene. The CDR3 is made up of 11 amino acids. Germline lookup yields CDR1 ENHRY and CDR2 SYGVKD.

This clonotype occurred a few times. The chain carries TRBV20-1 and TRBJ1-1; TRBD1 matches at 7 bases. With V trimmed by 6 bases and J by 1 base, 5 bases remained unmatched. This CDR3 comprises 13 residues. Germline V gene lookup returns CDR1 DFQATT and CDR2 SNEGSKA (reference sequence). The CDR3 loop is CSAPGQENTEAFF. Written as DNA, the CDR3 is TGCAGTGCGCCCGGACAGGAGAACACTGAAGCTTTCTTT.

The rearrangement links TRBV3-1 to TRBJ1-2, with D possibly matching TRBD1 (5 bases). CDR1 and CDR2 from the germline V gene are LGHDT and YNNKEL (reference sequence). The CDR3 length is 14 residues. V was shortened by 1 base and J by 6 bases, with 12 bases between the two germline ends. Here the CDR3 reads CASSQGIGADGYTF. Written as DNA, the CDR3 is TGTGCCAGCAGCCAAGGTATAGGGGCTGATGGCTACACCTTC.

This clonotype has a single count. The chain has TRBV29-1 and TRBJ1-1; 10 bases fit TRBD1. The J call may be wrong; the DNA end is better matched by TRBJ1-6. This CDR3 has 15 amino acids. Per the germline V gene, CDR1 is SQVTM and CDR2 is ANQGSEA. The CDR3 DNA reads TGCAGCGTTAGGGACAGGGGCGATTATAATTCACCCCTCCACTTT. Translating it yields CSVRDRGDYNSPLHF.

This clonotype was counted only a few times. J is TRBJ2-7 and V is TRBV5-1; no clear D. The CDR3 consists of 14 residues. Between the trimmed V and J ends, which lost 1 base and 5 bases, there was a span of 13 bases. Per the germline V gene, CDR1 is SGHRS and CDR2 is YFSETQ. The CDR3 bases are TGCGCCAGCAGCTTGCTGTCCGAGGTGGACGAGCAGTACTTC. Residues: CASSLLSEVDEQYF.

This clonotype was detected ten times or more. The gene calls are TRBV7-8 and TRBJ1-5; D call uncertain. The length of the CDR3 is 15 residues. Germline CDR1 SGHVS, CDR2 FQNEAQ. The V end lost 2 bases, the J end lost 0 bases, and 8 bases lay between the germline ends. The CDR3 DNA follows: TGTGCCAGCAGCTTAAACAAAGATAGCAATCAGCCCCAGCATTTT. Translation: CASSLNKDSNQPQHF.

This clonotype occurred many times. The chain employs TRBV15 and TRBJ2-2, with D unclear. Germline V gene data show CDR1 as LNHNV and CDR2 as YYDKDF (reference sequence). The CDR3 length is 12 residues. V lost 8 bases and J 4 bases, leaving 8 bases between the germline ends. The CDR3: CATDKGTGELFF. In nucleotides, the CDR3 is TGTGCCACCGACAAGGGCACCGGGGAGCTGTTTTTT.

J is TRBJ2-5 and V is TRBV20-1; possible D gene TRBD2, 7 bases. V was clipped by 6 bases and J by 5 bases, with 16 bases between them. This CDR3 is built from 13 residues. Germline CDR1 DFQATT, CDR2 SNEGSKA (reference sequence). CDR3 nucleotides: TGCAGTGCCTCCCTAGGGGGGGAGGAGACCCAGTACTTC. It codes for CSASLGGEETQYF.

The rearrangement uses TRBV2 and TRBJ2-7; perhaps TRBD2 as D (7 bases). Per the germline V gene, CDR1 is SNHLY and CDR2 is FYNNEI. The V end lost 5 bases, the J end lost 3 bases, and 17 bases lay between the germline ends. CDR3 length: 15 amino acids. CDR3 amino acids: CASSFGGGNGYEQYF. CDR3 coding DNA: TGTGCCAGCAGTTTTGGGGGGGGCAACGGCTACGAGCAGTACTTC.

This sequence joins TRBV7-8 and TRBJ2-7; perhaps TRBD2 as D (5 bases). V shed 4 bases and J shed 6 bases, with 16 bases lying between them. Looked up from germline, CDR1 is SGHVS and CDR2 is FQNEAQ. The CDR3 totals 14 residues. This CDR3 is CASSSDAYSAEQYF. CDR3 bases: TGTGCCAGCAGCTCTGACGCATATAGCGCCGAGCAGTACTTC.

This clonotype was detected only a few times. The rearrangement links TRBV6-5 to TRBJ1-5, with TRBD1 as a possible D gene (5 bases). The germline V and J ends were trimmed by 4 bases and 6 bases, with 13 bases remaining between them. The CDR3 spans 14 residues. Germline assignment: CDR1 MNHEY and CDR2 SVGAGI. CDR3 residues: CASSFHVQGQPQHF. In nucleotides, the CDR3 is TGTGCCAGCAGTTTCCATGTGCAGGGTCAGCCCCAGCATTTT.